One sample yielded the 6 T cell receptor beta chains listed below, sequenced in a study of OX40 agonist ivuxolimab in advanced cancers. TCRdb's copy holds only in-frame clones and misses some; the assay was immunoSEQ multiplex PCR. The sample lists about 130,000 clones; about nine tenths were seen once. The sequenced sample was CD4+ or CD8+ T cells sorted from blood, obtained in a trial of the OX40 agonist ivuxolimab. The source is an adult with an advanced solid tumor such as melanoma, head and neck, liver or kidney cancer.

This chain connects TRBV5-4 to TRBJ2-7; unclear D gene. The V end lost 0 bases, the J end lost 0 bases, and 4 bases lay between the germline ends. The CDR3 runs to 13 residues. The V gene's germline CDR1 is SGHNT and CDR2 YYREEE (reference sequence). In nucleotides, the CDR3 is TGTGCCAGCAGCTTGGTCGGCTCCTACGAGCAGTACTTC. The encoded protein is CASSLVGSYEQYF.

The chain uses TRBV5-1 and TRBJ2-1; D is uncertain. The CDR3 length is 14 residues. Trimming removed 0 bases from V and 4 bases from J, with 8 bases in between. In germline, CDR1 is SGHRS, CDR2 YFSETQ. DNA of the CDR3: TGCGCCAGCAGCTTGGAGCAGGTTTACAATGAGCAGTTCTTC. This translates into CASSLEQVYNEQFF.

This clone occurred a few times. CDR3 region: CASSYGGWDEQYF. CDR3 in DNA: TGTGCCAGCAGTTACGGGGGATGGGATGAGCAGTACTTC. The chain combines TRBV6-6 with TRBJ2-7, with D possibly called TRBD1 or TRBD2 (5 bases each). Trimming stripped 2 bases from V and 7 bases from J, with 12 bases between. Germline V gene sequence: CDR1 MNHNY, CDR2 SVGAGI (reference sequence). The CDR3 is 13 amino acids.

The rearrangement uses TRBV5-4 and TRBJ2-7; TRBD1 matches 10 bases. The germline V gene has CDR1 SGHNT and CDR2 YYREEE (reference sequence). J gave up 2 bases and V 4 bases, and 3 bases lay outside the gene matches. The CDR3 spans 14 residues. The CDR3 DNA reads TGTGCCAGCAGCCCCGGGACAGGGGCCTACGAGCAGTACTTC. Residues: CASSPGTGAYEQYF.

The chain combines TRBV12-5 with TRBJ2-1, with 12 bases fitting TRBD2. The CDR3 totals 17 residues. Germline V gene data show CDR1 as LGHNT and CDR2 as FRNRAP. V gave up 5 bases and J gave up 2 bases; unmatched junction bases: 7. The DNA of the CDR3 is TGTGCTAGTGGTCCCGGGACTAGCGGGCCCGCCTACAATGAGCAGTTCTTC. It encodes CASGPGTSGPAYNEQFF.

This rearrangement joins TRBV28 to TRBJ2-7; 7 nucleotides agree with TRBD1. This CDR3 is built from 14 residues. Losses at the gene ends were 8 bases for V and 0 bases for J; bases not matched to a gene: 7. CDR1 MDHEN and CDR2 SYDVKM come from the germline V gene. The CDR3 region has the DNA TGTGCCAGCCGCTACAGGGACAGCTCCTACGAGCAGTACTTC. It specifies CASRYRDSSYEQYF.